Sequencing of this T cell receptor beta chain was carried out in a study of patients and donors after allogeneic stem cell transplantation. In this sample, this clonotype turned up a few times. TCRdb fed the RT-PCR reads into MiXCR, producing one record per CDR3 protein. This table holds approximately 170,000 distinct CDR3 sequences, approximately 31% found once. Germline-derived CDR1 and CDR2 are MNHEY and SVGAGI. V was trimmed by 4 bases and J by 4 bases, leaving 13 bases between them. The CDR3 length is 14 residues. The clonotype comes from a human donor who was either an allogeneic HSCT recipient or a stem cell or donor lymphocyte infusion donor (not recorded which). It is not recorded whose cells these are; they may come from a transplant donor. The sequenced material came from blood, either unsorted or a sorted T cell fraction (not recorded which). The chain combines TRBV6-5 with TRBJ1-2, with TRBD1 as a possible D gene (5 bases). CDR3 in amino acids: CASSWDGASYGYTF. CDR3 coding DNA: TGTGCCAGCAGTTGGGACGGAGCCTCCTATGGCTACACCTTC.